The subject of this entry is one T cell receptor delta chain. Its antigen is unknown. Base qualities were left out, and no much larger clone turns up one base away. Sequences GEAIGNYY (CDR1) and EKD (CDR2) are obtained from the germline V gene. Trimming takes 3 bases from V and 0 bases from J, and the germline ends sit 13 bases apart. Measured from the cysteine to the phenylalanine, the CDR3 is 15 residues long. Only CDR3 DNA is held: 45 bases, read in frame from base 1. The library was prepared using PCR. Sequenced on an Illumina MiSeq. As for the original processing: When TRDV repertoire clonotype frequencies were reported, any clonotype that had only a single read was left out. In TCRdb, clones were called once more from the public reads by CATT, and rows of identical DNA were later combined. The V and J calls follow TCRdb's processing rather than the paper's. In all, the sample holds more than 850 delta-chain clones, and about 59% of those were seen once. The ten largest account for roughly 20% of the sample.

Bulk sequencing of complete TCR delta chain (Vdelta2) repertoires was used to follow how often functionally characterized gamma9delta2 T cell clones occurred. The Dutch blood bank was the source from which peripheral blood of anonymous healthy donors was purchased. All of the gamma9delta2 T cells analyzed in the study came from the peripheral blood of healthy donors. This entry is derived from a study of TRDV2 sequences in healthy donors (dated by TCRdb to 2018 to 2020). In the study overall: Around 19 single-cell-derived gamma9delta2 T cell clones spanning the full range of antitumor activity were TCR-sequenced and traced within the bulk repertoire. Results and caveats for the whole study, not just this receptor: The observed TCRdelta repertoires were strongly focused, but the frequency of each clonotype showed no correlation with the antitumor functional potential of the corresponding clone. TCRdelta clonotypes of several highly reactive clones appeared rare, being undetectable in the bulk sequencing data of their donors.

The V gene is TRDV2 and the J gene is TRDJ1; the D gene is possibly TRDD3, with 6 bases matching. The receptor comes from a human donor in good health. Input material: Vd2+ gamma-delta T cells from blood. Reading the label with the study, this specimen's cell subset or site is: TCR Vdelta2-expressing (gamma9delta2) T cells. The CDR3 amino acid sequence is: CACDPVGGDTDKLIF. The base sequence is TGTGCCTGTGACCCAGTGGGGGGGGACACCGATAAACTCATCTTT.